This record concerns one T cell receptor beta chain sequence. Its specificity is not known. Germline V gene data show CDR1 as SGHTA and CDR2 as FQGNSA. V shed 1 base and J 4 bases; nucleotides not matched to a gene: 5. CDR3 length equals 15 residues. This record comes from a study of cytomegalovirus exposure and HLA in healthy donors. Study findings and constraints: Reports credit the classifier with highly specific, highly sensitive diagnosis of cytomegalovirus status.

TCRdb's table, derived via immunoSEQ multiplex PCR, lists solely in-frame clones and lacks some. The table lists approximately 90,000 clones, under 95% of them singletons. This clonotype was obtained from a woman aged 25 to 39 in good health and CMV-seropositive. The sample consisted of PBMCs. The chain links TRBV7-2 to TRBJ2-5; 8 positions agree with TRBD2. The DNA of the CDR3 is TGTGCCAGCAGCTTAGAGCGGGGGACGTCAGAGACCCAGTACTTC. Translated, it gives CASSLERGTSETQYF.